This T cell receptor (beta chain) was sequenced in a study of Graves' ophthalmopathy and Graves' hyperthyroidism. The study's findings and limits: The model predicted progression of ophthalmopathy with a sensitivity of about 68%, and its specificity was 72.22%. With about 87% sensitivity and 75% to 84% specificity, a 13-signature model separated ophthalmopathy from stable hyperthyroidism. Also, most clonotypes expanded in the thyroid above 0.001 frequency appeared in blood.

Amplification targeted the TCR beta CDR3 regions, with RNA transcripts as the source material. The workflow started with a first-round RT-PCR run with HTBI primers and then moved on to a second-round multiplex PCR. A single record per CDR3 protein comes from TCRdb applying MiXCR to the multiplex PCR reads. In the table there are 200,000 to 250,000 distinct CDR3 sequences, 20% to 25% of which are singletons. Moderate-to-severe activity, CAS at least 3, NOSPECS at least 4 and duration under 3 months characterized donors with ophthalmopathy. V lost 1 base to trimming and J lost 7 bases, with 11 bases between them. The CDR3 sequence is 13 residues long. This clonotype has at least ten counts. Its antigen is undetermined.

Sequences were obtained from peripheral blood. The receptor comes from a woman in her 50s with Graves' ophthalmopathy. V gene TRBV12-3 or TRBV12-4 combines with J gene TRBJ2-7, with D hard to call. CDR3 sequence reads: CASSLVGREEQYF. The CDR3 DNA reads TGTGCCAGCAGTTTAGTAGGACGTGAAGAGCAGTACTTC.